A selection of T cell receptor beta chains follows, all from one sample in a study of Ad26.COV2.S vaccination and SARS-CoV-2 variants. Measured with immunoSEQ multiplex PCR; TCRdb has only the in-frame clones, and not every one. This sample carries about 350,000 clones, about 92% of them seen once, and the ten largest clones take around 4.2%. The sequenced sample was peripheral blood, obtained after recovery from COVID-19. All receptors come from a human donor who had recovered from COVID-19. Both conserved end residues are trimmed from each CDR3.

j_call	v_call	cdr3_aa
TRBJ1-2	TRBV6-5	ASSYLAGGLFDYT
TRBJ2-5	TRBV7-8	ASSLSGGRGETQY
TRBJ1-2	TRBV27	ASSLTPDTSYYGYT
TRBJ1-1	TRBV6-1	ASSEQQGGNTEAF
TRBJ1-2	TRBV9	ASSVEGVSLNPYGYT
TRBJ2-2	TRBV10-2	ASSESGWENTGELF
TRBJ1-5	TRBV12-5	ASGARRAPDYNQPQH
TRBJ1-2	TRBV29-1	SSQTGRLGYT
TRBJ2-1	TRBV11-2	ASSLEGGETYNEQF
TRBJ1-1	TRBV11-3	AGPGTGLNTEAF
TRBJ1-6	TRBV4-1	ASSQDRDRVMPSPLH
TRBJ2-5	TRBV11-1	ASSSTSALLETQY
TRBJ2-7	TRBV5-6	ASSLSLAGAYEQY
TRBJ1-4	TRBV4-1	ASSQDRGVDEKLF
TRBJ2-5	TRBV4-2	ASSRTGSGGETQY
TRBJ1-1	TRBV4-1	ASSLKDGQLNTEAF
TRBJ2-7	TRBV12-3/TRBV12-4	ASTYRSDYEQY
TRBJ2-6	TRBV5-6	ASTGGSGANVLT
TRBJ1-1	TRBV6-5	ASSLAGDTEAF
TRBJ2-5	TRBV20-1	SASRTAQETQY
TRBJ1-1	TRBV6-5	ASSQGNTEAF
TRBJ2-7	TRBV6-5	ASYSSYEQY
TRBJ2-5	TRBV5-1	ASSSTSGVGETQY
TRBJ1-2	TRBV6-2/TRBV6-3	ASSQWTGAGYGYT
TRBJ1-3	TRBV12-5	ASGSGQTRNTIY
TRBJ2-2	TRBV5-1	ASSWAGLTGELF
TRBJ2-1	TRBV5-6	ASTPDRSYEQF
TRBJ1-5	TRBV19	ASRTGQGSNQPQH
TRBJ2-5	TRBV5-1	ASSRTGAEETQY
TRBJ1-1	TRBV5-1	ASSSGVWSTEAF
TRBJ1-2	TRBV6-5	ATKTSGAHYGYT
TRBJ2-2	TRBV6-6	ASSYSGGATGELF
TRBJ2-5	TRBV2	ASNINGETQETQY
TRBJ2-5	TRBV6-5	ASSYGLETQY
TRBJ2-7	TRBV13	ASSLGPSQGLLSYEQY
TRBJ2-3	TRBV5-1	ASSWPDLGKDTQY
TRBJ1-5	TRBV7-9	ASSLFQQPQH
TRBJ2-1	TRBV5-6	ASSLVDGNEQF
TRBJ1-3	TRBV12-5	ASGSRAGNTIY
TRBJ2-3	TRBV6-5	ASSNPGVRDTQY
TRBJ2-1	TRBV12-3/TRBV12-4	ASSYYNEQF
TRBJ1-2	TRBV15	ATSSPQGLGGYT
TRBJ1-1	TRBV12-3/TRBV12-4	ASSLRVEAF
TRBJ2-3	TRBV9	ASSINSGGGARDTQY
TRBJ1-1	TRBV7-9	ASSLRGDRGMDTEAF
TRBJ1-2	TRBV28	ASSSGQGPSGYT
TRBJ1-2	TRBV7-2	ASSLAIRYGYT
TRBJ1-5	TRBV13	ASSLGRRANQPQH
TRBJ2-1	TRBV27	ASSLGVGDEQF
TRBJ1-3	TRBV13	ATTGLSGNTIY
TRBJ1-2	TRBV7-9	ASSLGGDIGFYGYT
TRBJ1-2	TRBV9	ASSVAGQGAYGYT
TRBJ2-5	TRBV3-1/TRBV3-2	ASSRQFQETQY
TRBJ1-1	TRBV2	ASRDGPLNTEAF
TRBJ2-2	TRBV24-1	ATMPRDRVVTGELF